The sequence of this T cell receptor beta chain was determined in a study of blood T cell repertoires in COVID-19. Looking at the study overall: The analysed material was cDNA or gDNA that came from T cells, B-cell-depleted T cells, or PBMCs.

Looked up from germline, CDR1 is MNHEY and CDR2 is SMNVEV (reference sequence). The germline V and J ends were trimmed by 3 bases and 8 bases, with 16 bases remaining between them. This CDR3 has 14 residues. TCRdb's table, derived via immunoSEQ multiplex PCR, lists solely in-frame clones and lacks some. The sample holds around 130,000 clones, 70% to 90% seen once. This chain connects TRBV27 to TRBJ1-2; TRBD1 is a possible D gene (5 bases). The sample consisted of peripheral blood. This receptor was identified in a woman older than 75 with acute or convalescent COVID-19. CDR3 sequence reads: CASSFTRQGGGYTF. Written as DNA, the CDR3 is TGTGCCAGCAGTTTCACCCGGCAGGGAGGGGGCTACACCTTC.